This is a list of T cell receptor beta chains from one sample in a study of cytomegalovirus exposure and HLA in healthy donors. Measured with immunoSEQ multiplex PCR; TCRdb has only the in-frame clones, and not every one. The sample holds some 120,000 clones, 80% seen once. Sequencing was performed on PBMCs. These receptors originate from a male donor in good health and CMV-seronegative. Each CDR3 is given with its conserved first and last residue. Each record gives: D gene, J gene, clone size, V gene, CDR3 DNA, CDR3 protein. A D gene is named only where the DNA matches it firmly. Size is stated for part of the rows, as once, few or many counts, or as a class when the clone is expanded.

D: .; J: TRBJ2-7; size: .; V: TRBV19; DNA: TGTGCCAGTAGTATCGACAGCCATGCTTACGAGCAGTACTTC; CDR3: CASSIDSHAYEQYF
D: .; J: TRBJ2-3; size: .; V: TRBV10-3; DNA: TGTGCCATCAGGGGCGGGAGCACAGATACGCAGTATTTT; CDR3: CAIRGGSTDTQYF
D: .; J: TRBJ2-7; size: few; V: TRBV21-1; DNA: TGTGCCAGCAGCGAACTCTACGAGCAGTACTTC; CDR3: CASSELYEQYF
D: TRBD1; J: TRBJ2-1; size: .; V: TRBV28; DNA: TGTGCCAGCAGAGGGACAGGGGGCAAGGATGAGCAGTTCTTC; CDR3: CASRGTGGKDEQFF
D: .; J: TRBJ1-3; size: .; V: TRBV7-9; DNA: TGTGCCAGCAGTCTTCTAGGCGACTCTGGAAACACCATATATTTT; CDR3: CASSLLGDSGNTIYF
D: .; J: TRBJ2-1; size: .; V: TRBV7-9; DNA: TGTGCCAGCGAGGGTGTAGACTCCTACAATGAGCAGTTCTTC; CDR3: CASEGVDSYNEQFF
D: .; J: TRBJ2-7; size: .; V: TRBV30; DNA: TGTGCCTACCGGGACGGGAGCTCCTACGAGCAGTACTTC; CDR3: CAYRDGSSYEQYF
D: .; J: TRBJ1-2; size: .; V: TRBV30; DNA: TGTGCCTGGAGTGTATACCAAGGGGCCAACTATGGCTACACCTTC; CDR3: CAWSVYQGANYGYTF
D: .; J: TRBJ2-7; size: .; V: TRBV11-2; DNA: TGTGCCAGCAGCTTAGATTTAAGCCTGTCCTACGAGCAGTACTTC; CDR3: CASSLDLSLSYEQYF
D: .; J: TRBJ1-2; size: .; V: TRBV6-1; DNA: TGTGCCAGCAGTGATCAAGCTTATGGCTACACCTTC; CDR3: CASSDQAYGYTF
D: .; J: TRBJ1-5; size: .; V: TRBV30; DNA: TGTGCCTGGACCCGCGGGGGGCAAAGCAATCAGCCCCAGCATTTT; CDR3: CAWTRGGQSNQPQHF
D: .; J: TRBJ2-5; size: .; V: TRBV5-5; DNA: TGTGCCAGCAGCTTGGGTAGGAGACAAGAGACCCAGTACTTC; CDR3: CASSLGRRQETQYF
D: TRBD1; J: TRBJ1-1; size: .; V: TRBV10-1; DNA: TGCGCCAGCAGTGAGTCGAGGGGACAGGGAGAAGCTTTCTTT; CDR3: CASSESRGQGEAFF
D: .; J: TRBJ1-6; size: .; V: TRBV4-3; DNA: TGCGCCAGCAGCCAAGATGCCCTAATCGGAGATAATTCACCCCTCCACTTT; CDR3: CASSQDALIGDNSPLHF
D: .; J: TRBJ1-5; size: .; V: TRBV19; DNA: TGTGCCAGTAGTAGAGGGATCAGGCCCCAGCATTTT; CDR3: CASSRGIRPQHF
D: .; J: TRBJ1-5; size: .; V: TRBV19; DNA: TGTGCCAGTACCCTCGGGGGGGGCAATCAGCCCCAGCATTTT; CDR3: CASTLGGGNQPQHF
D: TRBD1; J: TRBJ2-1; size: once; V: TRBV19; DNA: TGTGCCAGTAGTATAGATCGGGACAGGTCCTACAATGAGCAGTTCTTC; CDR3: CASSIDRDRSYNEQFF